Listed below are T cell receptor beta chains from one sample, sequenced in a study of CD4 T cells in relation to SARS-CoV-2 and coronaviruses. This table comes from immunoSEQ multiplex PCR, and its TCRdb copy is limited to in-frame clones, with some not included. The sample lists 20,000 to 25,000 clones, about 71% occurring once. No cognate antigen is known for these TCRs. Sequencing used CD4+ T cells from PBMCs, cultured in vitro. These receptors were taken from a human donor in good health. Each CDR3 is given with its conserved first and last residue. D genes are given only for firm matches. Clone size appears in some rows only: once, few, many, or a class for an expanded clone.

CDR3: CASSLDLRGGVYNEQFF; DNA: TGTGCCAGCAGCTTGGACCTACGCGGGGGCGTTTACAATGAGCAGTTCTTC; size: few; D: -; J: TRBJ2-1; V: TRBV5-6
CDR3: CASSMLTGTSTNEKLFF; DNA: TGTGCCAGTAGTATGTTGACAGGGACCTCAACTAATGAAAAACTGTTTTTT; size: -; D: TRBD1; J: TRBJ1-4; V: TRBV19
CDR3: CASNTLEAGRTEAFF; DNA: TGTGCCAGTAACACCCTCGAGGCCGGAAGGACTGAAGCTTTCTTT; size: -; D: -; J: TRBJ1-1; V: TRBV19
CDR3: CASSQGGQPQHF; DNA: TGTGCCAGCAGTCAGGGGGGTCAGCCCCAGCATTTT; size: -; D: TRBD1; J: TRBJ1-5; V: TRBV13
CDR3: CASRALASTVGTQYF; DNA: TGTGCCAGCAGGGCACTAGCGAGTACTGTAGGGACCCAGTACTTC; size: -; D: TRBD2; J: TRBJ2-5; V: TRBV6-6
CDR3: CASSVGVSGQETQYF; DNA: TGTGCCAGCAGCGTAGGGGTTAGCGGACAAGAGACCCAGTACTTC; size: -; D: -; J: TRBJ2-5; V: TRBV9
CDR3: CAWSVLTYNSPLHF; DNA: TGTGCCTGGAGTGTACTCACCTATAATTCACCCCTCCACTTT; size: -; D: -; J: TRBJ1-6; V: TRBV30
CDR3: CASSQEWQPGDTQYF; DNA: TGCGCCAGCAGCCAAGAGTGGCAGCCAGGGGATACGCAGTATTTT; size: -; D: -; J: TRBJ2-3; V: TRBV4-3
CDR3: CASSLAGNTEAFF; DNA: TGTGCCAGCAGCTTGGCCGGGAACACTGAAGCTTTCTTT; size: -; D: -; J: TRBJ1-1; V: TRBV5-8
CDR3: CASSLAGVPGETQYF; DNA: TGTGCCAGCAGCCTAGCGGGAGTGCCGGGCGAGACCCAGTACTTC; size: -; D: TRBD2; J: TRBJ2-5; V: TRBV9
CDR3: CASSKSNNYIGANTEAFF; DNA: TGTGCCAGCAGCAAATCGAACAATTATATTGGCGCCAACACTGAAGCTTTCTTT; size: -; D: -; J: TRBJ1-1; V: TRBV21-1
CDR3: CASSPPTGGKDEQFF; DNA: TGTGCCAGCTCACCACCGACGGGAGGGAAGGATGAGCAGTTCTTC; size: -; D: TRBD2; J: TRBJ2-1; V: TRBV18
CDR3: CSVSGPDYEQYF; DNA: TGCAGCGTCTCGGGTCCGGACTACGAGCAGTACTTC; size: -; D: -; J: TRBJ2-7; V: TRBV29-1
CDR3: CASSAWGDKADSPLHF; DNA: TGCGCCAGCAGCGCATGGGGGGACAAAGCTGATTCACCCCTCCACTTT; size: few; D: -; J: TRBJ1-6; V: TRBV4-3
CDR3: CAISDQAYEQYF; DNA: TGTGCCATCAGTGACCAGGCCTACGAGCAGTACTTC; size: -; D: -; J: TRBJ2-7; V: TRBV10-3
CDR3: CASSQAQRLNEKLFF; DNA: TGTGCCAGCAGCCAAGCGCAACGGCTAAATGAAAAACTGTTTTTT; size: -; D: -; J: TRBJ1-4; V: TRBV3-1/TRBV3-2
CDR3: CASNPQGEVPNEKLFF; DNA: TGTGCCAGCAATCCCCAGGGAGAGGTGCCTAATGAAAAACTGTTTTTT; size: -; D: -; J: TRBJ1-4; V: TRBV28
CDR3: CASRFSGSEAFF; DNA: TGTGCCAGCAGGTTCTCAGGGTCTGAAGCTTTCTTT; size: once; D: -; J: TRBJ1-1; V: TRBV6-6
CDR3: CASSLGIAGGFSSYNEQFF; DNA: TGTGCCAGCAGCTTAGGTATAGCGGGAGGTTTCAGCTCCTACAATGAGCAGTTCTTC; size: -; D: TRBD2; J: TRBJ2-1; V: TRBV13
CDR3: CASTSITIGQPQHF; DNA: TGTGCCAGTACTTCAATTACGATCGGGCAGCCCCAGCATTTT; size: -; D: -; J: TRBJ1-5; V: TRBV19
CDR3: CAIVGGDRGNYEQYF; DNA: TGTGCCATCGTGGGGGGAGACAGGGGGAATTACGAGCAGTACTTC; size: -; D: TRBD1; J: TRBJ2-7; V: TRBV2
CDR3: CATSDSAGGYNEQFF; DNA: TGTGCCACCAGTGACTCAGCGGGGGGGTACAATGAGCAGTTCTTC; size: -; D: TRBD2; J: TRBJ2-1; V: TRBV24-1
CDR3: CASSLSQGVDEQFF; DNA: TGTGCCAGCAGCTTGAGCCAGGGGGTGGATGAGCAGTTCTTC; size: few; D: TRBD1; J: TRBJ2-1; V: TRBV5-4
CDR3: CASSFSGTGELFF; DNA: TGTGCCAGCAGTTTCTCGGGGACCGGGGAGCTGTTTTTT; size: few; D: -; J: TRBJ2-2; V: TRBV12-3/TRBV12-4
CDR3: CASSPGSGAPGETQYF; DNA: TGTGCCAGCAGCCCTGGGTCAGGGGCGCCGGGAGAGACCCAGTACTTC; size: -; D: -; J: TRBJ2-5; V: TRBV7-8
CDR3: CASSREGAGGQPQHF; DNA: TGCGCCAGCAGCAGAGAGGGGGCAGGGGGACAGCCCCAGCATTTT; size: -; D: TRBD1; J: TRBJ1-5; V: TRBV5-1
CDR3: CASTNWGWAGNTYEQYF; DNA: TGTGCCAGCACCAATTGGGGGTGGGCAGGCAACACCTACGAGCAGTACTTC; size: -; D: -; J: TRBJ2-7; V: TRBV5-6
CDR3: CASSPPNVLETQYF; DNA: TGTGCCAGCAGCCCACCGAATGTTTTAGAGACCCAGTACTTC; size: once; D: -; J: TRBJ2-5; V: TRBV3-1/TRBV3-2
CDR3: CASSQDPAGGGETQYF; DNA: TGCGCCAGCAGCCAAGATCCGGCGGGAGGCGGAGAGACCCAGTACTTC; size: -; D: TRBD2; J: TRBJ2-5; V: TRBV4-3
CDR3: CASRKRTEAMNTEAFF; DNA: TGTGCCAGCAGAAAAAGGACGGAGGCTATGAACACTGAAGCTTTCTTT; size: -; D: -; J: TRBJ1-1; V: TRBV5-4
CDR3: CASKLASAPVEQYF; DNA: TGTGCCAGCAAACTGGCTTCGGCCCCAGTTGAGCAGTACTTC; size: few; D: -; J: TRBJ2-7; V: TRBV2
CDR3: CASSLTPTPAGGQFF; DNA: TGTGCCAGCAGCTTAACCCCGACTCCCGCAGGGGGGCAGTTCTTC; size: -; D: TRBD1; J: TRBJ2-1; V: TRBV7-3
CDR3: CAALGTRGNTIYF; DNA: TGTGCCGCCCTAGGGACTCGCGGAAACACCATATATTTT; size: few; D: -; J: TRBJ1-3; V: TRBV10-3
CDR3: CASSLEQDGNTEAFF; DNA: TGTGCCAGCAGCTTAGAGCAGGACGGGAACACTGAAGCTTTCTTT; size: few; D: -; J: TRBJ1-1; V: TRBV7-6
CDR3: CASSVGTSGRVSTDTQYF; DNA: TGTGCCAGCAGCGTAGGTACTAGCGGGAGGGTTAGCACAGATACGCAGTATTTT; size: -; D: TRBD2; J: TRBJ2-3; V: TRBV9
CDR3: CASSFGGAETPYEQYF; DNA: TGTGCCAGCAGCTTTGGGGGGGCCGAAACCCCCTACGAGCAGTACTTC; size: -; D: -; J: TRBJ2-7; V: TRBV7-9
CDR3: CAISDRDRGDQPQHF; DNA: TGTGCCATCAGTGACCGGGACAGGGGCGATCAGCCCCAGCATTTT; size: -; D: TRBD1; J: TRBJ1-5; V: TRBV10-3
CDR3: CASSWGINEKLFF; DNA: TGTGCCAGCAGCTGGGGGATTAATGAAAAACTGTTTTTT; size: few; D: -; J: TRBJ1-4; V: TRBV5-6
CDR3: CASSEAGNIQYF; DNA: TGTGCCAGCAGTGAGGCGGGAAACATTCAGTACTTC; size: -; D: -; J: TRBJ2-4; V: TRBV12-3/TRBV12-4
CDR3: CASRTGLAGDGETQYF; DNA: TGCGCCAGCAGGACTGGACTAGCGGGAGATGGGGAGACCCAGTACTTC; size: -; D: TRBD2; J: TRBJ2-5; V: TRBV5-1